This is a list of T cell receptor beta chains from one sample in a study of T-cell memory formation after mild COVID-19. In TCRdb, the 5' RACE reads were re-called with MiXCR into one record per CDR3 protein. Altogether just over 300,000 distinct CDR3 sequences are present, approximately 19% being singletons, with the ten largest covering 20% to 25%. The sample taken for sequencing was PBMCs or a T cell subset sorted from them (not recorded which). The receptors were sampled from a man aged 18 to 30 who had mild COVID-19 (a few samples of this study predate the infection). Cell type and time point are not known. The conserved cysteine and the conserved F or W are not part of the CDR3 here. Each record gives: J gene, V gene, clone size, CDR3 protein. The size entry is marked missing in some rows and otherwise reads once, few, many or a size class.

j_gene: TRBJ2-5; v_gene: TRBV5-1; abundance: -; CDR3aa: ASSLGTSNQETQY
j_gene: TRBJ2-2; v_gene: TRBV5-1; abundance: -; CDR3aa: ASRRDATGELF
j_gene: TRBJ2-4; v_gene: TRBV5-5; abundance: few; CDR3aa: ASSLVGTTKNIQY
j_gene: TRBJ2-1; v_gene: TRBV20-1; abundance: -; CDR3aa: SASGLAAVTGEQF
j_gene: TRBJ2-7; v_gene: TRBV7-2; abundance: -; CDR3aa: ASSLDAFIYEQY
j_gene: TRBJ2-7; v_gene: TRBV11-2; abundance: few; CDR3aa: ASSPQGTGYEQY
j_gene: TRBJ2-7; v_gene: TRBV5-1; abundance: few; CDR3aa: ASSIRGKEVYEQY
j_gene: TRBJ2-7; v_gene: TRBV5-1; abundance: few; CDR3aa: ASSLALGTGNEQY
j_gene: TRBJ2-5; v_gene: TRBV6-5; abundance: -; CDR3aa: ASSYSGLAGYQETQY
j_gene: TRBJ2-1; v_gene: TRBV20-1; abundance: -; CDR3aa: SPSGGNEQF
j_gene: TRBJ2-1; v_gene: TRBV5-1; abundance: many; CDR3aa: ASSGGVGFYNEQF
j_gene: TRBJ2-1; v_gene: TRBV6-2/TRBV6-3; abundance: many; CDR3aa: ASSDRTGLLTYNEQF
j_gene: TRBJ2-2; v_gene: TRBV19; abundance: few; CDR3aa: ASTLDENTGELF
j_gene: TRBJ1-1; v_gene: TRBV29-1; abundance: -; CDR3aa: SVGVGRTEAF
j_gene: TRBJ2-2; v_gene: TRBV11-2; abundance: few; CDR3aa: ASSLGTGTLTGELF
j_gene: TRBJ2-3; v_gene: TRBV5-1; abundance: few; CDR3aa: ASRDPVGAATDTQY
j_gene: TRBJ2-3; v_gene: TRBV6-6; abundance: -; CDR3aa: ASTIRQGGSPSTDTQY
j_gene: TRBJ2-1; v_gene: TRBV10-3; abundance: few; CDR3aa: AISESTGVYNEQF
j_gene: TRBJ1-2; v_gene: TRBV6-2/TRBV6-3; abundance: -; CDR3aa: ASRPPDRHYGYT
j_gene: TRBJ2-3; v_gene: TRBV6-5; abundance: many; CDR3aa: ASSYTSGGADTQY
j_gene: TRBJ2-2; v_gene: TRBV12-3/TRBV12-4; abundance: few; CDR3aa: ASSFVGNPGELF
j_gene: TRBJ1-1; v_gene: TRBV7-6; abundance: -; CDR3aa: ASSTTGMNTEAF
j_gene: TRBJ2-1; v_gene: TRBV11-1; abundance: -; CDR3aa: ASSKGAGIEQF
j_gene: TRBJ2-6; v_gene: TRBV6-5; abundance: -; CDR3aa: ASSYSNRRTSGGKYGANVLT
j_gene: TRBJ2-3; v_gene: TRBV19; abundance: -; CDR3aa: ASSLGLALPGDTQY
j_gene: TRBJ2-7; v_gene: TRBV7-9; abundance: -; CDR3aa: ASSPPTAYEQY
j_gene: TRBJ2-2; v_gene: TRBV7-8; abundance: few; CDR3aa: ASSRPGGGHTGELF
j_gene: TRBJ2-7; v_gene: TRBV7-2; abundance: -; CDR3aa: ASSLATGYEQY
j_gene: TRBJ1-1; v_gene: TRBV4-3; abundance: few; CDR3aa: ASSRLTSGDTEAF
j_gene: TRBJ2-5; v_gene: TRBV20-1; abundance: -; CDR3aa: SAPGTTAQETQY
j_gene: TRBJ2-2; v_gene: TRBV3-1; abundance: -; CDR3aa: ASSQERAGGPGELF
j_gene: TRBJ2-3; v_gene: TRBV5-4; abundance: -; CDR3aa: ASSFVGASTDTQY
j_gene: TRBJ1-2; v_gene: TRBV5-1; abundance: -; CDR3aa: ASSLGDDGYT
j_gene: TRBJ2-1; v_gene: TRBV7-2; abundance: -; CDR3aa: ASSLYGSYNEQF
j_gene: TRBJ1-2; v_gene: TRBV16; abundance: few; CDR3aa: ASSVGVTYGYT
j_gene: TRBJ2-7; v_gene: TRBV29-1; abundance: few; CDR3aa: SVTVGYEQY
j_gene: TRBJ2-3; v_gene: TRBV7-6; abundance: many; CDR3aa: ASSPGLAGDSTDTQY
j_gene: TRBJ1-3; v_gene: TRBV7-2; abundance: few; CDR3aa: ASSSNRGNTIY
j_gene: TRBJ1-6; v_gene: TRBV7-2; abundance: -; CDR3aa: ASSLSSSYPNSPLH
j_gene: TRBJ1-5; v_gene: TRBV10-3; abundance: few; CDR3aa: AISGTENQPQH
j_gene: TRBJ2-1; v_gene: TRBV10-3; abundance: -; CDR3aa: AISFRTSGGDDEQF
j_gene: TRBJ2-1; v_gene: TRBV4-1; abundance: few; CDR3aa: ASSHGGTYNEQF
j_gene: TRBJ1-6; v_gene: TRBV10-3; abundance: few; CDR3aa: ATGGQGNSPLH
j_gene: TRBJ2-3; v_gene: TRBV10-3; abundance: -; CDR3aa: AISEEGGRDTQY
j_gene: TRBJ1-4; v_gene: TRBV4-1; abundance: many; CDR3aa: ASSQVGTTNEKLF
j_gene: TRBJ2-6; v_gene: TRBV5-1; abundance: -; CDR3aa: ASRETPFSSGANVLT